What follows describes a single T cell receptor beta chain. Germline V lookup: CDR1 SGHTS, CDR2 YDEGEE. V lost 7 bases, J lost 3 bases, and 8 bases lay in between. The CDR3 is 11 amino acids. These data come from a study of cytomegalovirus exposure and HLA in healthy donors. Both 60 Vbeta primers and 13 Jbeta primers went into the PCR. The assay was immunoSEQ multiplex PCR, and TCRdb's table has in-frame clones only and misses some. The data show roughly 120,000 clones, 15% seen once. This chain joins TRBV5-8 and TRBJ2-7, with D hard to call. The receptor's source is a woman aged 18-30 years in good health and CMV-seronegative. Sequenced material: PBMCs. The CDR3 sequence is CASGQFYEQYF. The CDR3 DNA reads as TGTGCCAGCGGTCAGTTCTACGAGCAGTACTTC.